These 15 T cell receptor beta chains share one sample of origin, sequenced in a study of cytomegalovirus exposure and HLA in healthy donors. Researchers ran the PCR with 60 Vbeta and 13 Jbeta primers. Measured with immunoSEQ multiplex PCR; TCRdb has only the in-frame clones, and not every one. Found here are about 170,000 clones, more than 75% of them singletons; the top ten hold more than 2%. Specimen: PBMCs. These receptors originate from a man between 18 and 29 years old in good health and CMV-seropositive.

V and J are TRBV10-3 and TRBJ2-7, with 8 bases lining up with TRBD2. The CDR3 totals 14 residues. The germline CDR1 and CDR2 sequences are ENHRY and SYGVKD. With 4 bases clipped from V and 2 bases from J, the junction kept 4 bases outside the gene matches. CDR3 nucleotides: TGTGCCATCAGTGTAGGTAGCGGGGCCTACGAGCAGTACTTC. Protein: CAISVGSGAYEQYF.

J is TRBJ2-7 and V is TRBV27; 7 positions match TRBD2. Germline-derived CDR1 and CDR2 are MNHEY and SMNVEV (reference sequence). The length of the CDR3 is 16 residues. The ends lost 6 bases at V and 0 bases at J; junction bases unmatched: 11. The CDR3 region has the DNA TGTGCCAGCAGCCAAACACTAGCGAGTAGCTCCTACGAGCAGTACTTC. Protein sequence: CASSQTLASSSYEQYF.

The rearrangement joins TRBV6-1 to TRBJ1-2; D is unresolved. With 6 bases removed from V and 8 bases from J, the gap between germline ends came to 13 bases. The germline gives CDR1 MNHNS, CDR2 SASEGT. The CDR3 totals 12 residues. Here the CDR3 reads CASRPLIEGYTF. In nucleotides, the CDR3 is TGTGCCAGCAGACCATTAATTGAGGGCTACACCTTC.

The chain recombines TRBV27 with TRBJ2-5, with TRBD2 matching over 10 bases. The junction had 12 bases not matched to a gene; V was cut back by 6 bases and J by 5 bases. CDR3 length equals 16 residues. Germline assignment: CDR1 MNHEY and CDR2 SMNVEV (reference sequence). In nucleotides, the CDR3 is TGTGCCAGCAGCGCCTACGAGCGGGGGGGAAAGGAGACCCAGTACTTC. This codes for CASSAYERGGKETQYF.

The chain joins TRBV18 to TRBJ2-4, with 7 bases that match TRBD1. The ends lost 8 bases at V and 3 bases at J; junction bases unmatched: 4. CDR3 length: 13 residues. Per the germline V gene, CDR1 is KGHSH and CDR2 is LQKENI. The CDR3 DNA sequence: TGTGCCAGCGAGGGACAGTTCAAAAACATTCAGTACTTC. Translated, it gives CASEGQFKNIQYF.

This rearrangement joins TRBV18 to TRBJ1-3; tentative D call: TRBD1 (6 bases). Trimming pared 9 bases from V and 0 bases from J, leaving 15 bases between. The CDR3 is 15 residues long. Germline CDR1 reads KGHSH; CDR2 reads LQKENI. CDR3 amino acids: CASLTGISSGNTIYF. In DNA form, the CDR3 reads TGTGCCAGTCTCACAGGGATAAGCTCTGGAAACACCATATATTTT.

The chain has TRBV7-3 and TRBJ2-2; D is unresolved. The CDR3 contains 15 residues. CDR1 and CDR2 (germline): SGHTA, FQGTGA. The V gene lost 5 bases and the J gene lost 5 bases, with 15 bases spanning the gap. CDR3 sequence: CASSQRVDETGELFF. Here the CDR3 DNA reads TGTGCCAGCAGCCAACGGGTTGATGAAACCGGGGAGCTGTTTTTT.

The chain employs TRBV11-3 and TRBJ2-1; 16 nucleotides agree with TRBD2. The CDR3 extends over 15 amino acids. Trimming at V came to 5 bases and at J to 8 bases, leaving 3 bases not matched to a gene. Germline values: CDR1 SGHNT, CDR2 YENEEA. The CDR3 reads CASSGTSGGDYEQFF. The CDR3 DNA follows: TGTGCCAGCAGCGGGACTAGCGGGGGGGACTATGAGCAGTTCTTC.

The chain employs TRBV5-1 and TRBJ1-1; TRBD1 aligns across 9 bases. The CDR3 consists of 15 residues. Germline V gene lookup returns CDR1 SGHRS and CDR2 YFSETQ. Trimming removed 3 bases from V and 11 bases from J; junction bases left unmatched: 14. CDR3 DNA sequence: TGCGCCAGCAGCTCCCTGGGGGGGCGGGACAGGGAGGCTTTCTTT. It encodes CASSSLGGRDREAFF.

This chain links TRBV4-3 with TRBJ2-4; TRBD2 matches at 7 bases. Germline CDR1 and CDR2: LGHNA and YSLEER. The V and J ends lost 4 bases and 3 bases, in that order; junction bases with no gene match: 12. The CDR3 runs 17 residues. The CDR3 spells CASSREGSSYGKNIQYF. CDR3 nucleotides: TGCGCCAGCAGCCGGGAGGGGTCGAGTTATGGCAAAAACATTCAGTACTTC.

The CDR3 nucleotides are TGTGCCAGCAGCTTAGGGCTAGCTCAAGAGACCCAGTACTTC. Its translation: CASSLGLAQETQYF. The chain links TRBV7-2 to TRBJ2-5; possible D gene TRBD2, 5 bases. The CDR3 sequence is 14 residues long. From germline, CDR1 is SGHTA and CDR2 FQGNSA. V gave up 1 base and J gave up 2 bases, with 8 bases separating them.

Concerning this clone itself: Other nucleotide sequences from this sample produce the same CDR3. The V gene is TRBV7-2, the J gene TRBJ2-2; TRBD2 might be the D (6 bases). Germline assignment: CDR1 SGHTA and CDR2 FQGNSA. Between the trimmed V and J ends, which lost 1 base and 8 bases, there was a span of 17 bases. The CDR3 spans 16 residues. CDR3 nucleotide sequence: TGTGCCAGCAGCTTAGTTAGTGGGGAGGCCTCGGGGGAGCTGTTTTTT. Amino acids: CASSLVSGEASGELFF.

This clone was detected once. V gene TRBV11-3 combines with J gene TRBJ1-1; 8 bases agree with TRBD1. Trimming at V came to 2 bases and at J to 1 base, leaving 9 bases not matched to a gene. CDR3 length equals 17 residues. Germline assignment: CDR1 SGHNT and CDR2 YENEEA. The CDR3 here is CASSLNTWTGKNTEAFF. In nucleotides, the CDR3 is TGTGCCAGCAGCTTAAATACCTGGACAGGGAAGAACACTGAAGCTTTCTTT.

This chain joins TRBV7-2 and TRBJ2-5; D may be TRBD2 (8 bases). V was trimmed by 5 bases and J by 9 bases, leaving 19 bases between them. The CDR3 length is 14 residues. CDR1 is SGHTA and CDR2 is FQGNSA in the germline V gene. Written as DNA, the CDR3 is TGTGCCAGCAGCCGGGGACTAGGCCAGGGGGCCCAGTACTTC. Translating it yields CASSRGLGQGAQYF.

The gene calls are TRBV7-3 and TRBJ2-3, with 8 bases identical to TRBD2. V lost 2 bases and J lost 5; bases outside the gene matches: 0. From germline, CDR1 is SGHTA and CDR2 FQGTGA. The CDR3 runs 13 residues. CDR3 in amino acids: CASSLAGGDTQYF. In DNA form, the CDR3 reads TGTGCCAGCAGCTTAGCGGGGGGAGATACGCAGTATTTT.